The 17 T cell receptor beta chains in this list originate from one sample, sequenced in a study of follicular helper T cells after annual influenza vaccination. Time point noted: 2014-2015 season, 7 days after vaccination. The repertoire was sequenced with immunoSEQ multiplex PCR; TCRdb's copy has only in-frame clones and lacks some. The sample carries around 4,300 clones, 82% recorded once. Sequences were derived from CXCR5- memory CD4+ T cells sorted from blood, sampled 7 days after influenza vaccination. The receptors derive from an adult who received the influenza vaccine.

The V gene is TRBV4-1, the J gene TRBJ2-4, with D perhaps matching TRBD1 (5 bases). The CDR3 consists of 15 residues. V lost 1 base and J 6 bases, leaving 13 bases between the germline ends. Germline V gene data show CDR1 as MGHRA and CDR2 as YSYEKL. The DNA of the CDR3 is TGCGCCAGCAGCCAAGCATCCCAGGGTTTAAACATTCAGTACTTC. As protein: CASSQASQGLNIQYF.

CDR3 bases: TGTGCCAGCAGCTTTCGGGGGGCGGGCGATGAGCAGTTCTTC. It is translated as CASSFRGAGDEQFF. This chain uses TRBV7-9 with TRBJ2-1; TRBD2 might be the D (7 bases). The CDR3 covers 14 residues. Germline V gene lookup returns CDR1 SEHNR and CDR2 FQNEAQ (reference sequence). V shed 3 bases and J shed 8 bases, with 14 bases lying between them.

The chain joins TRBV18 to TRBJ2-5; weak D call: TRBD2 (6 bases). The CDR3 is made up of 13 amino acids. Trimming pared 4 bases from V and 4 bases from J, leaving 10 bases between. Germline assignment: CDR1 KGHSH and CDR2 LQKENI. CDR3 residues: CASSRLGSETQYF. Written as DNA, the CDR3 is TGTGCCAGCTCACGACTAGGTTCAGAGACCCAGTACTTC.

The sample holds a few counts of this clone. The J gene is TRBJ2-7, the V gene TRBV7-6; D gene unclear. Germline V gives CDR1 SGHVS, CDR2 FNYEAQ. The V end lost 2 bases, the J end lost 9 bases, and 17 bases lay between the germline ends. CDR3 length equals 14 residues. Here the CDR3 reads CASSLSYVSTRQYF. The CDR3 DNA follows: TGTGCCAGCAGCTTAAGCTACGTTTCTACGAGGCAGTACTTC.

The CDR3 sequence is CASSVTSGNNEQFF. The CDR3 nucleotides read TGTGCCAGCAGCGTGACTAGCGGAAACAATGAGCAGTTCTTC. V is TRBV2 and J is TRBJ2-1; TRBD2 agrees at 9 bases. Germline V gives CDR1 SNHLY, CDR2 FYNNEI. CDR3 length equals 14 residues. V shed 6 bases, J shed 5 bases, and the junction held 5 bases outside the gene matches.

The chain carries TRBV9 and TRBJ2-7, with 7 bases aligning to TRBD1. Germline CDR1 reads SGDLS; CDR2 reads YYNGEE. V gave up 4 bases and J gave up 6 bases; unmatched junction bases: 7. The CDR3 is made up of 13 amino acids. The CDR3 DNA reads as TGTGCCAGCAGCTTAACAGGGGTCGGCGAGCAGTACTTC. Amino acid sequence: CASSLTGVGEQYF.

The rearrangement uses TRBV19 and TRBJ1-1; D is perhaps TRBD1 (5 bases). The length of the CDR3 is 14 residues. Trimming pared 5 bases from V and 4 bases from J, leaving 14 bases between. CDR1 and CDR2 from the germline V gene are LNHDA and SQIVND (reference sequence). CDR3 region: CASSVPGGGTEAFF. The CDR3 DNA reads TGTGCCAGTAGTGTCCCGGGGGGGGGCACTGAAGCTTTCTTT.

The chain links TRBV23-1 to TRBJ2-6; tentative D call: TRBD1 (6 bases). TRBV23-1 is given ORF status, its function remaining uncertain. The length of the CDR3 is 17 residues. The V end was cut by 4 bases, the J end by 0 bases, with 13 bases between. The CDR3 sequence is CASSPGHPLSGANVLTF. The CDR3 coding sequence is TGCGCCAGCAGTCCGGGACACCCGCTCTCTGGGGCCAACGTCCTGACTTTC.

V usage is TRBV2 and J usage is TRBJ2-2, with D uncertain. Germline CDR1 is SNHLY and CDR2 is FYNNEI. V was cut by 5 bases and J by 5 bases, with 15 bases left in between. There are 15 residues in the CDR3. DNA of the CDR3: TGTGCCAGCAGTCAGAAGGGCTGGCAGACCGGGGAGCTGTTTTTT. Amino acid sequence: CASSQKGWQTGELFF.

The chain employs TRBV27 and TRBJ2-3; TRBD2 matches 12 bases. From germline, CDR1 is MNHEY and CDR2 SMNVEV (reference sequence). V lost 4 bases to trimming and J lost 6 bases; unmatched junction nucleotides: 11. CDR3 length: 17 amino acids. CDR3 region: CASSSPGSSGGADTQYF. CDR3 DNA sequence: TGTGCCAGCAGTTCCCCCGGGTCTAGCGGGGGGGCCGATACGCAGTATTTT.

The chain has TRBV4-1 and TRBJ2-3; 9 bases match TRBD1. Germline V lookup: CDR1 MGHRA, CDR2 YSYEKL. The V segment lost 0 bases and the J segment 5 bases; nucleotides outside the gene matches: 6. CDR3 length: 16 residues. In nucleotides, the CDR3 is TGCGCCAGCAGCCAAGATGGAACAGGGGGCGGAGATACGCAGTATTTT. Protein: CASSQDGTGGGDTQYF.

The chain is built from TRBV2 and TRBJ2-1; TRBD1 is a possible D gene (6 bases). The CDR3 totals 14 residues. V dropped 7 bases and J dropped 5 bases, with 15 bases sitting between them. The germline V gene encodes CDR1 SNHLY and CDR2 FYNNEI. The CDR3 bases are TGTGCCAGCAAGGAAGTACAGGGTAACAATGAGCAGTTCTTC. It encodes CASKEVQGNNEQFF.

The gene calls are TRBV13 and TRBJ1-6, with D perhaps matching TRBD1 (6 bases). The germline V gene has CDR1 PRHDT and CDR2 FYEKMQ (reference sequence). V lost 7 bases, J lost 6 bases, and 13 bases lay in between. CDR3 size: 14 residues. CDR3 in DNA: TGTGCCAGCACCCTTAGCAGGGGTAATTCACCCCTCCACTTT. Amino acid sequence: CASTLSRGNSPLHF.

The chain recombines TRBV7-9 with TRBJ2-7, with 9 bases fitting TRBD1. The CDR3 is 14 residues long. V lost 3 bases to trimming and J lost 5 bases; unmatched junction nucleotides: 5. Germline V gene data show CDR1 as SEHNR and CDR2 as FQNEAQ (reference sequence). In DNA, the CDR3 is TGTGCCAGCAGCTTGAGGGGACAGGGAGACGAGCAGTACTTC. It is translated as CASSLRGQGDEQYF.

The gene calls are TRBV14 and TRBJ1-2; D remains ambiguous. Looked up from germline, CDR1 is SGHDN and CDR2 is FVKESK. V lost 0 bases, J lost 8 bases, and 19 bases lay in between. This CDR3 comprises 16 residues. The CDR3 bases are TGTGCCAGCAGCCAAGATCGGACGGGCTCTGGAGGGGGCTACACCTTC. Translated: CASSQDRTGSGGGYTF.

CDR3 residues: CASSRGTGGISYEQYF. In DNA form, the CDR3 reads TGCGCCAGCAGCCGAGGGACAGGGGGGATCTCCTACGAGCAGTACTTC. The chain uses TRBV4-1 and TRBJ2-7; 11 bases fit TRBD1. Germline V gene sequence: CDR1 MGHRA, CDR2 YSYEKL. V lost 4 bases to trimming and J lost 0 bases; unmatched junction nucleotides: 5. The CDR3 is made up of 16 amino acids.

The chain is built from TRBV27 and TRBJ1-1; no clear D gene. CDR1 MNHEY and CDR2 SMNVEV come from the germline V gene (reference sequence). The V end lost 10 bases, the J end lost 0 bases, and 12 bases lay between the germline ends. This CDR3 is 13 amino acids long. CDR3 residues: CATSGRMNTEAFF. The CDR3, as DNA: TGTGCCACCAGCGGTCGGATGAACACTGAAGCTTTCTTT.